Given below is one TCR beta chain in context. Treatment reported: roughly 19 received Ad26.COV2.S at low or high dose, single or two shots; 5 received placebo; per-sample allocation not given. The samples were gathered on day 63 after the first injection of vaccine or placebo. A Boston donor was an adult aged 18-55 years. This CDR3 spans 13 amino acids. The V end was cut by 0 bases, the J end by 8 bases, with 10 bases between. The data derive from a study of Ad26.COV2.S vaccination and SARS-CoV-2 variants. In the study overall: Participants got Ad26.COV2.S intramuscularly, once or twice 56 days apart.

Data came from immunoSEQ multiplex PCR; TCRdb stores just in-frame clones and leaves some out. Counted here are 450,000 to 550,000 clones, roughly 87% occurring once; the ten biggest clones make up 1.7%. The V call is TRBV12-3 or TRBV12-4, the J call TRBJ1-2; D is undetermined. The sequence came from a person between 18 and 59 years old who received the Ad26.COV2.S COVID-19 vaccine or a placebo. The material sequenced was peripheral blood, taken in a trial of Ad26.COV2.S vaccine versus placebo. CDR3 coding DNA: TGTGCCAGCAGTTTAGCGATCAGTACCGGCTACACCTTC. Translating gives CASSLAISTGYTF.